The 3 T cell receptor beta chains listed next were all sequenced from one sample in a study of T cells in Graves' hyperthyroidism and ophthalmopathy. Amplified TCR beta CDR3 regions derived from RNA transcripts. The HTBI set primed first-round TCR CDR3 RT-PCR. Via MiXCR, TCRdb re-called the multiplex PCR reads, giving one row per CDR3 protein. The sample consists of a few hundred thousand distinct CDR3 sequences, around 16% of them appearing once. Sequencing was performed on blood. The source of these receptors is a woman in her 30s with Graves' ophthalmopathy.

J is TRBJ1-1 and V is TRBV7-2; D not certain. Trimming shortened V by 0 bases and J by 1 base, and 9 bases separated the two germline ends. Germline CDR1 and CDR2: SGHTA and FQGNSA. The CDR3 length is 15 residues. CDR3 region: CASSLASLTNTEAFF. The CDR3 DNA reads as TGTGCCAGCAGCTTAGCGAGTCTAACGAACACTGAAGCTTTCTTT.

This clonotype has ten or more counts. CDR3 nucleotide sequence: TGTGCCAGCAGCCCCGACAGGTTGTATGGCTACACCTTC. It translates to CASSPDRLYGYTF. The chain is built from TRBV7-2 and TRBJ1-2; D possibly corresponds to TRBD1 (6 bases). V was cut by 5 bases and J by 5 bases, with 12 bases left in between. The CDR3 runs 13 residues. Germline V gene data show CDR1 as SGHTA and CDR2 as FQGNSA. The variable domain in full, completed from reference TRBV7-2 and TRBJ1-2, reads GAGVSQSPSNKVTEKGKDVELRCDPISGHTALYWYRQSLGQGLEFLIYFQGNSAPDKSGLPSDRFSAERTGGSVSTLTIQRTQQEDSAVYLCASSPDRLYGYTFGSGTRLTVV.

The chain recombines TRBV19 with TRBJ2-1; the D is unclear. Trimming removed 1 base at V and 12 bases at J, with 13 bases between. From germline, CDR1 is LNHDA and CDR2 SQIVND (reference sequence). This CDR3 is built from 13 residues. The CDR3 region is CASSIGWGSRQFF. CDR3 in DNA: TGTGCCAGTAGTATAGGTTGGGGAAGCAGGCAGTTCTTC.